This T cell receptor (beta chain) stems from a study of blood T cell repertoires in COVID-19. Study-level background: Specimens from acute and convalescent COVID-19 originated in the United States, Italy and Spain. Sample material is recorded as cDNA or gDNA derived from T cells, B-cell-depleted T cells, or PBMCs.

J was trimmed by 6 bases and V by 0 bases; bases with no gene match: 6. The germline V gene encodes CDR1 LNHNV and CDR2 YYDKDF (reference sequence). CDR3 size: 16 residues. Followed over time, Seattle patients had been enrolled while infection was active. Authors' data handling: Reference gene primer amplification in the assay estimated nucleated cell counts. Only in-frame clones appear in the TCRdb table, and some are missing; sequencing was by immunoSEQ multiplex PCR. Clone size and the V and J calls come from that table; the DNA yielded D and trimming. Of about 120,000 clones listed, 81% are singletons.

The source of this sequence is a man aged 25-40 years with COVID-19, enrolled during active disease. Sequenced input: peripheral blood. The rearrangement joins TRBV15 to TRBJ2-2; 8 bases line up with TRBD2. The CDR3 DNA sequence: TGTGCCACCAGCAGAGACGGGACTAGGGTCGCCGGGGAGCTGTTTTTT. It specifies CATSRDGTRVAGELFF.